The 8 T cell receptor delta chains below all came from one sample that was sequenced in a study of γδ T cells in repeated Plasmodium falciparum infection. Gammadelta T cells were flow-sorted from PBMC into Vgamma9/Vdelta2+ and Vdelta2-negative populations for bulk analysis. TCRdb redid the clone calls on the multiplex PCR reads with CATT. The data hold approximately 60,000 delta-chain clones, with around 1.5% observed a single time. Sequences were obtained from gamma-delta T cells from blood. These receptor sequences come from a pool of human donors (malaria-infected and uninfected, not separated).

In this sample, this clone turned up many times. Only one base separates this from a far larger clonotype, so it likely reflects a read error. Other DNA sequences in this specimen translate into the identical CDR3. The chain links TRDV2 to TRDJ1; 7 positions match TRDD3. CDR1 is GEAIGNYY, CDR2 EKD, per germline. There are 17 residues in the CDR3. The CDR3 protein is CACDNRLLGFNTDKLIF. As DNA, the CDR3 is TGTGCCTGTGACAACCGCCTACTGGGGTTTAACACCGACAAACTCATCTTT.

This clone was seen repeatedly, ten times or more. The protein that TCRdb holds for this DNA derives from a much larger clone and differs from the translated DNA at residue 6, which likely indicates a read error; the protein shown here is translated from the DNA. The chain links TRDV2 to TRDJ1, with 12 bases fitting TRDD3. V shed 0 bases and J 3 bases; nucleotides not matched to a gene: 4. Germline V gene sequence: CDR1 GEAIGNYY, CDR2 EKD. This CDR3 region has 16 residues. CDR3 DNA: TGTGCCTGTGACACCGCTGGGGGATACGCATCCGATAAACTCATCTTT. The encoded protein is CACDTAGGYASDKLIF.

This clone was seen more than once but under ten times. For this DNA, TCRdb reports the protein of a much larger clone, which diverges at residue 17, most likely from a read error; the protein presented here is translated directly from the DNA. The chain has TRDV2 and TRDJ1; TRDD3 agrees at 9 bases. The germline V gene encodes CDR1 GEAIGNYY and CDR2 EKD. CDR3 length: 18 residues. CDR3 in amino acids: CACDTLPTGGEYTDKLTF. Written as DNA, the CDR3 is TGTGCCTGTGACACGCTCCCTACTGGGGGAGAGTACACCGATAAACTCACCTTT.

This clone was observed a few times. The TCRdb record carries a much larger clone's protein, which differs from this DNA's translation at residue 9; a read error is the likely cause, and the protein listed here is the DNA translation. V is TRDV2 and J is TRDJ3, with 9 bases identical to TRDD3. In the absence of a J gene in TCRdb, the DNA was matched to germline to assign it here. The V segment lost 1 base and the J segment 2 bases; nucleotides outside the gene matches: 11. The CDR3 consists of 20 residues. Germline CDR1 reads GEAIGNYY; CDR2 reads EKD. CDR3 nucleotide sequence: TGTGCCTGTGACACGACTGGGGGACTCCCGGGAGCCTGGGACACCCGACAGATGTTTTTC. Its protein product is CACDTTGGLPGAWDTRQMFF.

This clone was seen a few times. TCRdb's protein for this DNA is that of a much larger clone and differs from the translation at residue 10, likely a read error; the protein shown is the DNA translation. The rearrangement links TRDV1 to TRDJ1; 12 bases fit TRDD3. Germline CDR1 and CDR2: TSWWSYY and QGS. Germline trimming cut 0 bases from V and 0 bases from J; bases unmatched to any gene: 29. The CDR3 has 26 amino acids. CDR3 residues: CALGELRFLGPYRLGDTAWYTDKLIF. In nucleotides, the CDR3 is TGTGCTCTTGGGGAACTTCGATTCCTGGGACCCTACCGTCTGGGGGATACGGCCTGGTACACCGATAAACTCATCTTT.

The sample holds many counts of this clone. The rearrangement joins TRDV1 to TRDJ1, with TRDD3 matching 10 bases. From germline, CDR1 is TSWWSYY and CDR2 QGS. This CDR3 spans 23 amino acids. V shed 0 bases, J shed 0 bases, and the junction held 22 bases outside the gene matches. DNA of the CDR3: TGTGCTCTTGGGGAACTTACCCGTCATTACTGGGGGATTTTAAGTGTAAACACCGATAAACTCATCTTT. It translates to CALGELTRHYWGILSVNTDKLIF.

Comment on this clone: A much bigger clone sits one base away, suggesting this may be a read error. The same CDR3 arises from other DNA sequences in this sample as well. The V gene is TRDV2, the J gene TRDJ1, with 10 bases fitting TRDD3. Germline loops: CDR1 GEAIGNYY, CDR2 EKD. V shed 0 bases, J shed 0 bases, and the junction held 12 bases outside the gene matches. This CDR3 has 19 amino acids. The CDR3 sequence is CACDTLSTGGYGDTDKLIF. The CDR3 region has the DNA TGTGCCTGTGACACCCTAAGTACCGGGGGATACGGAGACACCGATAAACTCATCTTT.

In its sample, this clone was seen a few times. The TCRdb protein comes from a much larger clone and disagrees with this DNA's translation at residue 17, likely due to a read error; the protein given here is derived from the DNA. The V gene is TRDV1, the J gene TRDJ4; D perhaps matches TRDD3 (6 bases). The V and J ends lost 1 base and 6 bases respectively, with 33 bases between them. This CDR3 has 20 residues. The germline gives CDR1 TSWWSYY, CDR2 QGS. CDR3 bases: TGTGCTCTTGGGGAACCCCTCCTGGGGCCGTGGAATCCCCCATCTGGATCCCTGATCTTT. Translated: CALGEPLLGPWNPPSGSLIF.